Listed here is a single T cell receptor (beta chain). Amplification used 60 Vbeta primers and 13 Jbeta primers. Profiling relied on immunoSEQ multiplex PCR, and the TCRdb table lists in-frame clones only, not all of them. The sample lists tens of thousands of clones; over 70% were seen once. The CDR3 runs 13 residues. V lost 2 bases to trimming and J lost 4 bases; unmatched junction nucleotides: 2. Germline values: CDR1 GTSNPN, CDR2 SVGIG (reference sequence). This specimen comes from a study of cytomegalovirus exposure and HLA in healthy donors. The receptor was derived from a woman in her forties in good health and CMV-seronegative. The sample comprised PBMCs. V is TRBV30 and J is TRBJ1-1, with 9 bases lining up with TRBD1. The chain's CDR3 is CAWSRQGGTEAFF. The CDR3 DNA follows: TGTGCCTGGAGTCGACAGGGGGGCACTGAAGCTTTCTTT.